These 12 T cell receptor beta chains came from one sample sequenced in a study of T cell responses to AZD1222 COVID-19 vaccine. Measured with immunoSEQ multiplex PCR; TCRdb has only the in-frame clones, and not every one. This table holds approximately 65,000 clones, over 60% found once. This specimen was peripheral blood, taken on day 0 of AZD1222 vaccination. These TCRs come from an adult in good health.

CDR3 bases: TGTGCCAGTTGGGACAGAGATAGCAATCAGCCCCAGCATTTT. Translation gives CASWDRDSNQPQHF. V and J are TRBV19 and TRBJ1-5, with 7 bases lining up with TRBD1. Germline CDR1 is LNHDA and CDR2 is SQIVND (reference sequence). This CDR3 is 14 amino acids long. V was pared by 8 bases and J by 0 bases, with 4 bases of the junction left unmatched.

This chain connects TRBV5-4 to TRBJ2-3; weak D call: TRBD2 (6 bases). The V end lost 0 bases, the J end lost 4 bases, and 9 bases lay between the germline ends. The CDR3 has 14 residues. Germline V CDR1 and CDR2: SGHNT, YYREEE (reference sequence). The CDR3 sequence is CASSLGWGADTQYF. In nucleotides, the CDR3 is TGTGCCAGCAGCTTGGGGTGGGGGGCAGATACGCAGTATTTT.

The chain combines TRBV5-4 with TRBJ2-7, with a weak D call TRBD1 (6 bases). The germline V gene encodes CDR1 SGHNT and CDR2 YYREEE (reference sequence). The CDR3 contains 14 residues. Trimming pared 3 bases from V and 0 bases from J, leaving 10 bases between. The CDR3 nucleotides are TGTGCCAGCAGCTCCGGACAGTTCTCCTACGAGCAGTACTTC. Translation gives CASSSGQFSYEQYF. The variable domain in full, with the rest retrieved from reference TRBV5-4 and TRBJ2-7, is ETGVTQSPTHLIKTRGQQVTLRCSSQSGHNTVSWYQQALGQGPQFIFQYYREEENGRGNFPPRFSGLQFPNYSSELNVNALELDDSALYLCASSSGQFSYEQYFGPGTRLTVT.

The chain is built from TRBV9 and TRBJ2-3, with 11 bases fitting TRBD2. Germline V gene lookup returns CDR1 SGDLS and CDR2 YYNGEE. Unmatched junction bases numbered 3, after V lost 3 bases and J lost 6 bases. The CDR3 consists of 14 residues. The CDR3 DNA is TGTGCCAGCAGCGCCCGACTAGCGGGGGATACGCAGTATTTT. Protein: CASSARLAGDTQYF.

CDR3 protein: CASSPPGTQYF. The CDR3 DNA is TGTGCCAGCTCACCACCGGGTACGCAGTATTTT. V gene TRBV18 combines with J gene TRBJ2-3; D remains unclear. In germline, CDR1 is KGHSH, CDR2 LQKENI. V lost 0 bases and J lost 8, with 3 bases in between. This CDR3 contains 11 residues.

V and J are TRBV5-1 and TRBJ2-2, with D perhaps matching TRBD2 (5 bases). Deletions cut 0 bases from V and 3 bases from J, with 12 bases between. The CDR3 sequence is 16 residues long. Germline V gene data show CDR1 as SGHRS and CDR2 as YFSETQ. The CDR3 nucleotides read TGCGCCAGCAGCTTGGTGGCCGGGGTAGACACCGGGGAGCTGTTTTTT. This sequence encodes CASSLVAGVDTGELFF.

In its sample, this clone was seen once. The chain carries TRBV7-2 and TRBJ1-2; D remains ambiguous. CDR1 and CDR2 from the germline V gene are SGHTA and FQGNSA. The V end lost 4 bases, the J end lost 1 base, and 4 bases lay between the germline ends. The CDR3 has 12 residues. The CDR3 here is CASSSNNYGYTF. CDR3 nucleotide sequence: TGTGCCAGCAGCTCTAATAACTATGGCTACACCTTC.

A few counts support this clone. The chain carries TRBV7-2 and TRBJ1-1; D possibly corresponds to TRBD1 (6 bases). This CDR3 region has 12 residues. Deletions cut 11 bases from V and 11 bases from J, with 21 bases between. Germline V lookup: CDR1 SGHTA, CDR2 FQGNSA. The CDR3 DNA follows: TGTGCCTCAGAAACAGGGACCACAGGGGCTTTCTTT. Its translation: CASETGTTGAFF.

The chain links TRBV27 to TRBJ2-5, with 7 positions matching TRBD2. This CDR3 is built from 14 residues. The V gene's germline CDR1 is MNHEY and CDR2 SMNVEV (reference sequence). The V gene end was trimmed by 6 bases and the J gene end by 5 bases; junction bases not matched to a gene: 9. Here the CDR3 DNA reads TGTGCCAGCAGACCTCCTAGCGGCGTGGAGACCCAGTACTTC. It codes for CASRPPSGVETQYF.

The chain recombines TRBV14 with TRBJ2-2; D unclear. This CDR3 spans 15 amino acids. The V and J ends lost 0 bases and 1 base respectively, with 6 bases between them. Germline loops: CDR1 SGHDN, CDR2 FVKESK. The CDR3 loop reads CASSQELGNTGELFF. The CDR3 DNA reads as TGTGCCAGCAGCCAAGAGTTGGGGAACACCGGGGAGCTGTTTTTT.

CDR3: CASSQAVLAEAFF. In DNA, the CDR3 is TGCGCCAGCAGCCAAGCCGTTCTCGCTGAAGCTTTCTTT. The V gene is TRBV4-1, the J gene TRBJ1-1; D is ambiguous. Germline V gene sequence: CDR1 MGHRA, CDR2 YSYEKL. There are 13 residues in the CDR3. V was trimmed by 1 base and J by 6 bases, leaving 9 bases between them.

The CDR3 spells CASSLNTGTLGSPLHF. For the CDR3, the DNA is TGTGCCAGCAGCCTCAACACAGGGACCTTGGGTTCACCCCTCCACTTT. The V call is TRBV7-2, the J call TRBJ1-6; perhaps TRBD1 as D (6 bases). V was shortened by 5 bases and J by 9 bases, with 20 bases between the two germline ends. The CDR3 is made up of 16 amino acids. Germline V gene data show CDR1 as SGHTA and CDR2 as FQGNSA.